This entry is about one T cell receptor (beta chain). Antigen specificity is unknown. The data belong to a study of T cell repertoires in cytomegalovirus infection. In the study overall: Use of recently identified HLA-C-restricted and well-studied HLA-B-restricted CMV epitopes was part of the study. Through public TCR beta signatures, both CMV infection and matching HLA type were indicated.

This CDR3 comprises 15 residues. Germline trimming cut 5 bases from V and 4 bases from J; bases unmatched to any gene: 5. TCRdb redid the calling of the reads with MiXCR, one entry per CDR3 protein. This sample carries about half a million distinct CDR3 sequences, 30% to 40% of them seen once, and the ten largest clones take 17%. General study findings and limits: Public TCR beta family frequency separated CMV-and-HLA carriers, including in an independent cohort.

This TCR was recovered from a human donor in good health (CMV status not recorded). Some clones in this sample may be carry-over from other donors' samples. Here the sequenced sample was cultured PBMCs, taken from culture after CMV antigen stimulation. The rearrangement uses TRBV12-3 or TRBV12-4 and TRBJ2-3, with 11 bases lining up with TRBD1. The CDR3 nucleotides are TGTGCCAGCAGTACCCGGACAGGGGGCGCAGATACGCAGTATTTT. As protein: CASSTRTGGADTQYF.